The clone carrying this TCR beta chain was picked up one time. Its antigen is unidentified. The length of the CDR3 is 14 residues. Losses at the gene ends were 8 bases for V and 1 base for J; bases not matched to a gene: 7. Germline values: CDR1 MNHNS, CDR2 SASEGT. These data belong to a study of OX40 agonist ivuxolimab in advanced cancers. Here immunoSEQ multiplex PCR was the method, and the copy in TCRdb shows in-frame clones only, minus some. The data hold approximately 90,000 clones, with 89% observed a single time. Findings of the study overall: Nonresponders included some who also had low normalized T-cell clonal expansion.

The chain has TRBV6-1 and TRBJ2-5; 7 bases are a match to TRBD1. The material was CD4+ or CD8+ T cells sorted from blood, obtained in a trial of the OX40 agonist ivuxolimab. This receptor was obtained from an adult with an advanced solid tumor such as melanoma, head and neck, liver or kidney cancer. The CDR3 region is CASSLNRGQETQYF. The CDR3 nucleotides read TGTGCCAGCTCCTTAAACAGGGGCCAAGAGACCCAGTACTTC.